What follows is one T cell receptor beta chain and its context. Antigen: not known. Libraries were prepared by immunoSEQ multiplex PCR; TCRdb keeps only in-frame clonotypes and omits some of them. The sample has around 65,000 clones, 65% to 80% seen once; the top ten hold 0.35% to 0.5%. CDR3 size: 18 residues. This record belongs to a study of siplizumab effects on memory and regulatory T cells. Notes on the study in general: Siplizumab gave mappable alloreactive CD4+ clones an average Treg-derived fraction of 68.8%, against around 30% in controls. Significantly reduced by siplizumab was the cumulative frequency of alloreactive sequences, namely those traceable to unstimulated CD4+ memory cells.

The source material was memory CD4+ T cells sorted from blood. The J gene is TRBJ2-3, the V gene TRBV21-1; TRBD1, the table's D call, lacks a check against the DNA. TRBV21-1 is deemed a pseudogene. This TCR derives from a human donor in good health. The CDR3 reads CASSKDSARQGAVDTQYF. CDR3 coding DNA: TGTGCCAGCAGCAAAGATTCGGCCCGACAGGGGGCGGTAGATACGCAGTATTTT.